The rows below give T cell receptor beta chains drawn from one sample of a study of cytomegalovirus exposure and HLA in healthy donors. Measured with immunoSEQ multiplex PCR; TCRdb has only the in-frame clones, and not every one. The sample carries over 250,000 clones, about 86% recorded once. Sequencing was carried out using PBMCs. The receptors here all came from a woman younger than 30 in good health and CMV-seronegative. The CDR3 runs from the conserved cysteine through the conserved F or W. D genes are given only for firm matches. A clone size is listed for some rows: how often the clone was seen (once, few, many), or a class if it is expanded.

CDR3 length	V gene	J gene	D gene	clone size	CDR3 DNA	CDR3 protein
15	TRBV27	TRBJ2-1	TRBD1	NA	TGTGCCAGCAGTTTAATCGGGACAGGGGGCAATGAGCAGTTCTTC	CASSLIGTGGNEQFF
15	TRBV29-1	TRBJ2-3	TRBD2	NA	TGCAGCGTAGCGGGGGGGGGCCGGGGCACAGATACGCAGTATTTT	CSVAGGGRGTDTQYF
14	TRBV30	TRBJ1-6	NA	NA	TGTGCCTGGACCCCCCAGGTTGGGAATTCACCCCTCCACTTT	CAWTPQVGNSPLHF
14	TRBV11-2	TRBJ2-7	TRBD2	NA	TGTGCCAGCAGACGACTAGCGGGGGGTTACGAGCAGTACTTC	CASRRLAGGYEQYF
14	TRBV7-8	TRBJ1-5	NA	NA	TGTGCCAGCAGCTCAGGAGGGCTCAATCAGCCCCAGCATTTT	CASSSGGLNQPQHF
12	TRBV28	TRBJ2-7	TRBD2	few	TGTGCCAGCAGTTGGGAGGGCCTCGGGCAGTACTTC	CASSWEGLGQYF
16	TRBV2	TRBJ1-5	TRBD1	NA	TGTGCCAGCAGGGCCAGGGGGATGTTAGGCAATCAGCCCCAGCATTTT	CASRARGMLGNQPQHF
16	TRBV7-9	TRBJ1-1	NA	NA	TGTGCCAGCAGCTTAGAGGGCAGGGTTGGGGATACTGAAGCTTTCTTT	CASSLEGRVGDTEAFF
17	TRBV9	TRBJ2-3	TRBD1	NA	TGTGCCAGCAGCGTAGATCTTGGGACAGGGGTACAAGATACGCAGTATTTT	CASSVDLGTGVQDTQYF
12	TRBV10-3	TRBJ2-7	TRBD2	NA	TGTGCCATCGGGAGCGGGAGCTACGAGCAGTACTTC	CAIGSGSYEQYF
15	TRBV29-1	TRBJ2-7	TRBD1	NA	TGCAGCGTTGAAAAGGGGGACAGGCTGTCGGAGGAGCAGTACTTC	CSVEKGDRLSEEQYF
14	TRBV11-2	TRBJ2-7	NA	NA	TGTGCCAGCAGCTTTAGCGGCTTCACCTACGAGCAGTACTTC	CASSFSGFTYEQYF
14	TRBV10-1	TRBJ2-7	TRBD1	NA	TGCGCCAGCAGTGTCGGGACAGGGTCCTACGAGCAGTACTTC	CASSVGTGSYEQYF
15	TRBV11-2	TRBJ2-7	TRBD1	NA	TGTGCCAGCAGCCTTTCCAGACAGGGTCCACACGAGCAGTACTTC	CASSLSRQGPHEQYF
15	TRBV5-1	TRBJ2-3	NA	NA	TGCGCCAGCAGCTTGGAAAGGGAAGGAGGAGATACGCAGTATTTT	CASSLEREGGDTQYF
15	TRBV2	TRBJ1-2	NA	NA	TGTGCCAGCAGTGAACTTTTAGGCAGGGGCTATGGCTACACCTTC	CASSELLGRGYGYTF
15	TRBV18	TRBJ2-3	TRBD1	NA	TGTGCCAGCTCACCCCGACAGGGTAGCACAGATACGCAGTATTTT	CASSPRQGSTDTQYF
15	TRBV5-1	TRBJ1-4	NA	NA	TGCGCCAGCAGCCCGCTACTGGGGCCAAATGAAAAACTGTTTTTT	CASSPLLGPNEKLFF
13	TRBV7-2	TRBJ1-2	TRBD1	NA	TGTGCCAGCAGCTTGGGACAGGGTTTAGGCTACACCTTC	CASSLGQGLGYTF
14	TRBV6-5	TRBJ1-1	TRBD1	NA	TGTGCCAGCAGTTACCAAGACAGGGGGACTGAAGCTTTCTTT	CASSYQDRGTEAFF
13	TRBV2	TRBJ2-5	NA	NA	TGTGCCAGCAGTGAGGGAGTCCAGAAGACCCAGTACTTC	CASSEGVQKTQYF
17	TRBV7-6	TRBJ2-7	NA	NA	TGTGCCAGCAGCTCCCGGGACTTCCTCGAGGGTGTCTACGAGCAGTACTTC	CASSSRDFLEGVYEQYF
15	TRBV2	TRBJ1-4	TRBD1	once	TGTGCCTGGCCCGGGGACAGGGGAAATGGTGAAAAACTGTTTTTT	CAWPGDRGNGEKLFF
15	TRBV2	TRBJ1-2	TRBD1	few	TGTGCCAGCAGTGCCGAGACAGGGGGCGCGAATGGCTACACCTTC	CASSAETGGANGYTF
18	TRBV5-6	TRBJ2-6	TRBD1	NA	TGTGCCAGCAGCCTCCTTGGGACAGTACCCTCTGGGGCCAACGTCCTGACTTTC	CASSLLGTVPSGANVLTF
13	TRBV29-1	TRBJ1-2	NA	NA	TGCAGCGTTGTCTTTGCTCTCGGGGATGGCTACACCTTC	CSVVFALGDGYTF
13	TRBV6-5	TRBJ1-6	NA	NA	TGTGCCAGCAACAGGCTGAATAATTCACCCCTCCACTTT	CASNRLNNSPLHF
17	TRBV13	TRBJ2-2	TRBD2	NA	TGTGCCAGCAGCTTTTCTATGGGACTAGGGGATACCGGGGAGCTGTTTTTT	CASSFSMGLGDTGELFF
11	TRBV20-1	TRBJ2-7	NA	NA	TGCAGTGCCCGCGTGACCTACGAGCAGTACTTC	CSARVTYEQYF
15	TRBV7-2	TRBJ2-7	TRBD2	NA	TGTGCCAGCAGCTTCGAAACCCTCTTAGGGGAGGGGCAGTACTTC	CASSFETLLGEGQYF
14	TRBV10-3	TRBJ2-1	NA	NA	TGTGCCATCAGTGACGGTCGCCTTGACAATGAGCAGTTCTTC	CAISDGRLDNEQFF
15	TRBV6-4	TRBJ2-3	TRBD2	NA	TGTGCCAGCAGTGACTCTAGCGGGGGGGCAGATACGCAGTATTTT	CASSDSSGGADTQYF
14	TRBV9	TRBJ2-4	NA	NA	TGTGCCAGCAGCGTAGGAGGGACCAAAAACATTCAGTACTTC	CASSVGGTKNIQYF
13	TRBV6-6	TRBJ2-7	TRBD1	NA	TGTGCCAGCAGTTTGGGACAGGGGCACGAGCAGTACTTC	CASSLGQGHEQYF
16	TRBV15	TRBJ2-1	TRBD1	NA	TGTGCCACCAGCAGAACCCCGGGACAGGGGGCACGTGAGCAGTTCTTC	CATSRTPGQGAREQFF
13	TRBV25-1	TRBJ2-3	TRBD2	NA	TGTGCCAGCAGTCTAGCGGGCACAGATACGCAGTATTTT	CASSLAGTDTQYF
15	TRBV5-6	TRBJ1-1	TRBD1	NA	TGTGCCAGCAGCCAGAGGGACAGGGGGAACACTGAAGCTTTCTTT	CASSQRDRGNTEAFF
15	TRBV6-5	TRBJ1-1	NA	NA	TGTGCCAGCAGTTACTCGGTCGCAGTTAACACTGAAGCTTTCTTT	CASSYSVAVNTEAFF
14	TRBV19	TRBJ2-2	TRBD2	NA	TGTGCCACCGGGGGGAGCGCGAACACCGGGGAGCTGTTTTTT	CATGGSANTGELFF
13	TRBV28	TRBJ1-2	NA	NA	TGTGCCAGCAGTTTCGTGGGAGGCTATGGCTACACCTTC	CASSFVGGYGYTF
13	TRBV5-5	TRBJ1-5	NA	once	TGTGCCAGCAGCTTGGGAGTTGATCAGCCCCAGCATTTT	CASSLGVDQPQHF
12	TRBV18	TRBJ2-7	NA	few	TGTGCCAGCTCATCAATCTCCTACGAGCAGTACTTC	CASSSISYEQYF
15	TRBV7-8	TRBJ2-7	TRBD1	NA	TGTGCCAGTTATCACAGGGGGTCCTCTCCTACGAGGGAGTACTTC	CASYHRGSSPTREYF
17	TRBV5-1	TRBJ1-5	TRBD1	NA	TGCGCCAGCAGCTTGGAAAGGGGACAGGTACTCAATCAGCCCCAGCATTTT	CASSLERGQVLNQPQHF
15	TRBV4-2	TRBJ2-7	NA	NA	TGTGCCAGCAGCCAAGGGACAACCCGCTCCTACGAGCAGTACTTC	CASSQGTTRSYEQYF
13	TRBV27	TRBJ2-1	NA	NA	TGTGCCAGCTCTGGGGCTGTATTGGATGAGCAGTTCTTC	CASSGAVLDEQFF
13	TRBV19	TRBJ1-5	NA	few	TGTGCCAGTAACACCCTGGGCTCGGGACCCCAGCATTTT	CASNTLGSGPQHF